This T cell receptor beta chain was documented in a study of shared clonotypes between healthy human individuals. This clone was seen a few times. The antigen is unknown. Data came from immunoSEQ multiplex PCR; TCRdb stores just in-frame clones and leaves some out. The sample holds 850,000 to 1,200,000 clones, under 80% seen once. V dropped 10 bases and J dropped 3 bases, with 9 bases sitting between them. This CDR3 is 11 amino acids long. Germline CDR1 and CDR2: ENHRY and SYGVKD. Study-level results: The sampled material consisted only of blood, and tissue repertoires are likely to differ.

V gene TRBV10-3 combines with J gene TRBJ1-1, with D possibly being TRBD1 (5 bases). The receptor was isolated from a man between 18 and 29 years old in good health. The sample consisted of memory CD4+ T cells sorted from blood. Regarding subset: CD45RA-negative fraction. This CDR3 reads CATGADTEAFF. CDR3 coding DNA: TGTGCCACCGGGGCGGACACTGAAGCTTTCTTT.